The 15 T cell receptor beta chains listed next were all sequenced from one sample in a study of T cells after yellow fever vaccination. Using its own MiXCR run on the 5' RACE reads, TCRdb lists one record per CDR3 protein. This table has 150,000 to 200,000 distinct CDR3 sequences, approximately 6.2% appearing once. This material consisted of CD4+ T cells sorted from PBMCs, taken on the day of the first yellow fever vaccination. The receptors were gathered from a man younger than 35 who received the YFV17D yellow fever vaccine.

Ten or more counts support this clonotype. This chain links TRBV7-9 with TRBJ2-5; 8 nucleotides line up with TRBD1. In germline, CDR1 is SEHNR, CDR2 FQNEAQ (reference sequence). Trimming removed 5 bases from V and 4 bases from J; junction bases left unmatched: 9. CDR3 length: 15 residues. DNA for the CDR3: TGTGCCAGCAGCCTGACAGGGGCCATCCGAGAGACCCAGTACTTC. Translated, it gives CASSLTGAIRETQYF. The full variable domain, completed using reference TRBV7-9 and TRBJ2-5, is DTGVSQNPRHKITKRGQNVTFRCDPISEHNRLYWYRQTLGQGPEFLTYFQNEAQLEKSRLLSDRFSAERPKGSFSTLEIQRTEQGDSAMYLCASSLTGAIRETQYFGPGTRLLVL.

The chain couples TRBV4-2 to TRBJ2-2; 8 positions agree with TRBD1. Trimming took 3 bases from V and 7 from J; bases not matched to a gene: 7. The CDR3 is made up of 15 amino acids. Per germline, CDR1 LGHNA and CDR2 YNFKEQ. The CDR3 sequence is CASSQDRELSGELFF. The DNA of the CDR3 is TGTGCCAGCAGCCAGGACAGGGAATTGAGCGGGGAGCTGTTTTTT.

In this sample, this clonotype turned up a few times. In DNA form, the CDR3 reads TGTGCCAGCAGCTTGACGGTAGGGGACTCCTACGAGCAGTACTTC. Protein sequence: CASSLTVGDSYEQYF. The chain has TRBV5-5 and TRBJ2-7; D perhaps matches TRBD1 (5 bases). The CDR3 length is 15 residues. The germline V gene encodes CDR1 SGHKS and CDR2 YYEKEE (reference sequence). Trimming took off 1 base at V and 0 bases at J, with 11 bases between the two ends.

This clonotype was seen more than once but under ten times. This rearrangement joins TRBV27 to TRBJ2-3; no reliable D call. V lost 3 bases to trimming and J lost 3 bases, with 10 bases between them. Per the germline V gene, CDR1 is MNHEY and CDR2 is SMNVEV (reference sequence). This CDR3 has 14 residues. The CDR3 DNA reads as TGTGCCAGCAGTTTGAGGATTCCAACAGATACGCAGTATTTT. It translates to CASSLRIPTDTQYF.

This sequence joins TRBV29-1 and TRBJ1-2; the D is unclear. The CDR3 contains 13 residues. V was pared by 7 bases and J by 7 bases, with 19 bases between. The V gene's germline CDR1 is SQVTM and CDR2 ANQGSEA. CDR3 region: CSGAHGVGAGYTF. Here the CDR3 DNA reads TGCAGCGGGGCACATGGGGTTGGAGCTGGCTACACCTTC.

In this sample, this clonotype turned up many times. V is TRBV2 and J is TRBJ2-3, with 8 nucleotides matching TRBD2. The germline V gene encodes CDR1 SNHLY and CDR2 FYNNEI. The CDR3 loop spans 13 amino acids. V was clipped by 10 bases and J by 4 bases; unmatched bases: 7. The chain's CDR3 is CANQRGWADTQYF. CDR3 DNA: TGTGCCAACCAGCGGGGGTGGGCAGATACGCAGTATTTT.

In this sample, this clonotype turned up many times. The gene calls are TRBV2 and TRBJ2-5; weak D call: TRBD2 (6 bases). The CDR3 loop spans 14 amino acids. CDR1 is SNHLY, CDR2 FYNNEI, per germline. Trimming removed 3 bases at V and 2 bases at J, with 10 bases between. The CDR3, as DNA: TGTGCCAGCAGTGACCTAAGCGGGCAAGAGACCCAGTACTTC. It codes for CASSDLSGQETQYF.

This clonotype came up many times. The chain employs TRBV9 and TRBJ1-2; the D is unclear. V lost 0 bases and J 4 bases, leaving 13 bases between the germline ends. The length of the CDR3 is 15 residues. Germline CDR1 and CDR2: SGDLS and YYNGEE. The CDR3 loop is CASSVEGEHGYGYTF. CDR3 in DNA: TGTGCCAGCAGCGTAGAGGGAGAGCATGGCTATGGCTACACCTTC.

The chain joins TRBV5-6 to TRBJ2-2; D is tentatively TRBD1 or TRBD2 (5 bases each). The CDR3 sequence is 13 residues long. Germline CDR1 is SGHDT and CDR2 is YYEEEE. V gave up 4 bases and J gave up 7 bases, with 11 bases separating them. In DNA form, the CDR3 reads TGTGCCAGCAGCGTTCGTGGGGGCGGGGAGCTGTTTTTT. Encoded protein: CASSVRGGGELFF.

This clonotype was recorded at least ten times. This CDR3 is CASSLGVGAYNEQFF. The DNA of the CDR3 is TGCGCCAGCAGCTTGGGGGTAGGGGCCTACAATGAGCAGTTCTTC. The chain is built from TRBV5-1 and TRBJ2-1, with a weak D call TRBD1 (5 bases). From germline, CDR1 is SGHRS and CDR2 YFSETQ. Deletions cut 0 bases from V and 2 bases from J, with 9 bases between. The CDR3 has 15 amino acids.

This clonotype was counted between two and nine times. CDR3 in DNA: TGCGCCAGCAGCCAAGATGGTTGGCGAGGCTACACCTTC. Encoded protein: CASSQDGWRGYTF. The rearrangement joins TRBV4-3 to TRBJ1-2; no clear D gene. Germline-derived CDR1 and CDR2 are LGHNA and YSLEER. V lost 0 bases, J lost 8 bases, and 10 bases lay in between. The CDR3 runs to 13 residues.

The V call is TRBV5-1, the J call TRBJ2-1; TRBD2 aligns across 9 bases. Germline V gives CDR1 SGHRS, CDR2 YFSETQ. CDR3 length equals 17 residues. J was trimmed by 1 base and V by 1 base; bases with no gene match: 6. CDR3 protein: CASSLQPGLASYNEQFF. The CDR3 DNA follows: TGCGCCAGCAGCTTGCAACCTGGACTAGCGTCCTACAATGAGCAGTTCTTC.

This clonotype was observed a single time. The V call is TRBV4-2, the J call TRBJ2-1; D might be TRBD1 or TRBD2, each matching 6 bases. The ends were cut back, 10 bases at V and 10 bases at J, with 29 bases in the middle. Germline V gene sequence: CDR1 LGHNA, CDR2 YNFKEQ. The CDR3 runs to 16 residues. This chain's CDR3 is CAIGPGRTGLTREQFF. CDR3 DNA sequence: TGTGCCATCGGCCCCGGTCGAACAGGGCTGACTAGGGAGCAGTTCTTC.

This clonotype was counted ten times or more. The J gene is TRBJ1-2, the V gene TRBV5-6, with TRBD1 as a possible D gene (6 bases). V was pared by 4 bases and J by 6 bases, with 13 bases between. The germline V gene encodes CDR1 SGHDT and CDR2 YYEEEE. This CDR3 has 13 residues. Here the CDR3 DNA reads TGTGCCAGCAGCCCCGGACAGATGAATGGCTACACCTTC. This encodes CASSPGQMNGYTF.

This clonotype occurred many times. V and J are TRBV5-6 and TRBJ2-1; D is tentatively TRBD1 or TRBD2 (5 bases each). V was clipped by 4 bases and J by 8 bases, with 22 bases between them. Germline V gives CDR1 SGHDT, CDR2 YYEEEE. This CDR3 spans 16 amino acids. The CDR3 sequence is CASSPRGSYQGDEQFF. The CDR3 nucleotides are TGTGCCAGCAGCCCGCGCGGGTCTTATCAGGGCGATGAGCAGTTCTTC.